This TCR beta chain came from a study of T-cell reconstitution after alpha-beta-depleted transplantation in children. Study-level findings and limits: The origin of high day-60 TCRbeta diversity in some patients lay in surviving recipient T cells and thymic progenitors. T-cell counts and diversity at one year following transplant were attributed mainly to newly produced T cells. Several hundred expanded graft clones reportedly were the source of alpha-beta T cells about two months after transplant.

Regarding this clonotype: Its target is unknown.

This sample's TCRbeta library carried unique molecular identifier barcodes. A single record per CDR3 protein comes from TCRdb applying MiXCR to the PCR reads. The sample lists around 490,000 distinct CDR3 sequences; over 10% were seen once. The germline CDR1 and CDR2 sequences are SGDLS and YYNGEE. With V trimmed by 3 bases and J by 3 bases, 16 bases remained unmatched. CDR3 length: 19 amino acids. The sequenced sample was PBMCs, mostly from graft donor cells, obtained 180 days after TCRalphabeta/CD19-depleted stem cell transplant. This sequence was found in a female patient aged 2-10 years who had a stem cell transplant for aplastic anemia, so the T cells may come from the graft donor. The rearrangement uses TRBV9 and TRBJ1-5, with 9 bases lining up with TRBD1. The CDR3: CASSAHDNPGQGTNQPQHF. The CDR3 bases are TGTGCCAGCAGCGCGCACGACAACCCGGGACAGGGAACCAATCAGCCCCAGCATTTT.